These T cell receptor beta chains were read from a single sample in a study of T cell responses to AZD1222 COVID-19 vaccine. The data were produced by immunoSEQ multiplex PCR, yet TCRdb's version contains in-frame clones alone and is incomplete. The sample contains some 120,000 clones, 90% to 95% of which appear only once. The source was peripheral blood, collected on day 0 of AZD1222 vaccination. These receptors all come from an adult in good health. The CDR3 runs from the conserved cysteine through the conserved F or W. D genes are given only for firm matches. Clone size is not always given. Where it is, it says once, few, many or a class for expanded clones.

CDR3 DNA: TGTGCTAGTGGTTTGTTTACGGGAGGCTACACCTTC
CDR3 protein: CASGLFTGGYTF
J gene: TRBJ1-2
V gene: TRBV12-5
D gene: .
clone size: .

CDR3 DNA: TGTGCCACCAGCAGGGGCCCGCAGGATACGCAGTATTTT
CDR3 protein: CATSRGPQDTQYF
J gene: TRBJ2-3
V gene: TRBV15
D gene: .
clone size: .

CDR3 DNA: TGTGCCAGCAGCTTGAAACCAAACACTGAAGCTTTCTTT
CDR3 protein: CASSLKPNTEAFF
J gene: TRBJ1-1
V gene: TRBV5-6
D gene: .
clone size: .

CDR3 DNA: TGTGCCAGCAGCCTTACCGACGGGACAGGCTCCTACAATGAGCAGTTCTTC
CDR3 protein: CASSLTDGTGSYNEQFF
J gene: TRBJ2-1
V gene: TRBV3-1/TRBV3-2
D gene: TRBD1
clone size: once

CDR3 DNA: TGTGCCAGCAGTGGCGGGACAGGGAAAGATACGCAGTATTTT
CDR3 protein: CASSGGTGKDTQYF
J gene: TRBJ2-3
V gene: TRBV28
D gene: TRBD1
clone size: .

CDR3 DNA: TGCAGCGTTCACCCCAGGGGTTATCAAGAGACCCAGTACTTC
CDR3 protein: CSVHPRGYQETQYF
J gene: TRBJ2-5
V gene: TRBV29-1
D gene: .
clone size: .

CDR3 DNA: TGTGCCAGCAGCTTGTGGGGAGCCGGAAAGGTCATTCAGTACTTC
CDR3 protein: CASSLWGAGKVIQYF
J gene: TRBJ2-4
V gene: TRBV5-6
D gene: .
clone size: .

CDR3 DNA: TGCGCCAGCAGCTTGGGGGACAGGGTCTATGAAAAACTGTTTTTT
CDR3 protein: CASSLGDRVYEKLFF
J gene: TRBJ1-4
V gene: TRBV5-1
D gene: TRBD1
clone size: .

CDR3 DNA: TGTGCCAGCAGCCCCGCTAGCGGGAGCCCCTACAATGAGCAGTTCTTC
CDR3 protein: CASSPASGSPYNEQFF
J gene: TRBJ2-1
V gene: TRBV9
D gene: TRBD2
clone size: .

CDR3 DNA: TGTGCCAGCAGTCTCACCCAGGGGAAGCAGTTCTTC
CDR3 protein: CASSLTQGKQFF
J gene: TRBJ2-1
V gene: TRBV6-2/TRBV6-3
D gene: .
clone size: .

CDR3 DNA: TGTGCCAGTAGTCCCGGGGCAGCAGCACATAGCAATCAGCCCCAGCATTTT
CDR3 protein: CASSPGAAAHSNQPQHF
J gene: TRBJ1-5
V gene: TRBV19
D gene: .
clone size: .

CDR3 DNA: TGTGCCAGCTCACCAAGCGGAAGGAGGTGGAGCACTGAAGCTTTCTTT
CDR3 protein: CASSPSGRRWSTEAFF
J gene: TRBJ1-1
V gene: TRBV18
D gene: .
clone size: .

CDR3 DNA: TGTGCCAGCAGCGTGGTTGGACAACAAGGAAACACCATATATTTT
CDR3 protein: CASSVVGQQGNTIYF
J gene: TRBJ1-3
V gene: TRBV9
D gene: .
clone size: once

CDR3 DNA: TGCGCCAGCAGCCAGCAATCCTCGGCTTCCCAGCTCGGAGAGCAGTACTTC
CDR3 protein: CASSQQSSASQLGEQYF
J gene: TRBJ2-7
V gene: TRBV4-3
D gene: .
clone size: .

CDR3 DNA: TGTGCCATCAATGAGTCACAGAACTCCTACAATGAGCAGTTCTTC
CDR3 protein: CAINESQNSYNEQFF
J gene: TRBJ2-1
V gene: TRBV10-3
D gene: .
clone size: .

CDR3 DNA: TGTGCCAGCAGTCTCAGCAGGGGGCCGAGAAACACCATATATTTT
CDR3 protein: CASSLSRGPRNTIYF
J gene: TRBJ1-3
V gene: TRBV28
D gene: TRBD1
clone size: .

CDR3 DNA: TGCGCCAGCAGCCACCGGGGGGGAGCAGCTAACTATGGCTACACCTTC
CDR3 protein: CASSHRGGAANYGYTF
J gene: TRBJ1-2
V gene: TRBV4-3
D gene: .
clone size: .

CDR3 DNA: TGTGCCAGGTTCCTGCGCAGGTTGGCCTATGGCTACACCTTC
CDR3 protein: CARFLRRLAYGYTF
J gene: TRBJ1-2
V gene: TRBV21-1
D gene: .
clone size: .

CDR3 DNA: TGTGCCAGTAGAACCGGGACAGGGAAGATTGAAGCTTTCTTT
CDR3 protein: CASRTGTGKIEAFF
J gene: TRBJ1-1
V gene: TRBV19
D gene: TRBD1
clone size: .

CDR3 DNA: TGTGCCAGCTACGAGACGCGGGGAAATGGCTACACCTTC
CDR3 protein: CASYETRGNGYTF
J gene: TRBJ1-2
V gene: TRBV7-8
D gene: .
clone size: once

CDR3 DNA: TGTGCCAGCAGCACTCGGACAGGCCGGAATTCACCCCTCCACTTT
CDR3 protein: CASSTRTGRNSPLHF
J gene: TRBJ1-6
V gene: TRBV7-2
D gene: TRBD1
clone size: .

CDR3 DNA: TGTGCCAGCAGCGTCGAGGGTGCTGGAAACACCATATATTTT
CDR3 protein: CASSVEGAGNTIYF
J gene: TRBJ1-3
V gene: TRBV9
D gene: .
clone size: .